The 5 T cell receptor beta chains given below trace back to one sample, sequenced in a study of blood T cells in healthy people across ages. Combining a sample-barcoded 5' primer with a J-beta primer mix, a second PCR ran for roughly 6 to 12 cycles. TCRdb analysed the 5' RACE reads with MiXCR anew, one entry per CDR3 protein. Among around 1,000,000 distinct CDR3 sequences listed, roughly a quarter were seen once. The sample was also reused in another study, on T cells of mothers and their children.

Input material: blood. The receptors were gathered from a girl aged 2 to 10 in good health.

This chain links TRBV4-1 with TRBJ2-1, with 8 bases fitting TRBD1. CDR3 size: 17 residues. CDR1 is MGHRA, CDR2 YSYEKL, per germline. Trimming took 0 bases from V and 1 from J; bases not matched to a gene: 5. CDR3 DNA: TGCGCCAGCAGCCAAGAGGGCAGGGGGCATTCCTACAATGAGCAGTTCTTC. Protein product: CASSQEGRGHSYNEQFF.

This chain uses TRBV29-1 with TRBJ1-1, with no clear D. Germline-derived CDR1 and CDR2 are SQVTM and ANQGSEA. The CDR3 runs 10 residues. Trimming pared 6 bases from V and 8 bases from J, leaving 10 bases between. CDR3 protein: CSVSRPEAFF. CDR3 bases: TGCAGCGTCTCCAGGCCAGAAGCTTTCTTT.

The V gene is TRBV2, the J gene TRBJ1-2; D unresolved. V was cut by 3 bases and J by 4 bases, with 9 bases left in between. There are 13 residues in the CDR3. The germline gives CDR1 SNHLY, CDR2 FYNNEI. The CDR3 protein is CASSDGRSYGYTF. DNA of the CDR3: TGTGCCAGCAGTGACGGACGGTCCTATGGCTACACCTTC.

The gene calls are TRBV6-1 and TRBJ1-2; TRBD1 might be the D (6 bases). Trimming took off 3 bases at V and 1 base at J, with 9 bases between the two ends. The CDR3 sequence is 14 residues long. Per the germline V gene, CDR1 is MNHNS and CDR2 is SASEGT. The CDR3 here is CASSDGQINYGYTF. In DNA form, the CDR3 reads TGTGCCAGCAGTGACGGACAGATTAACTATGGCTACACCTTC.

J is TRBJ2-3 and V is TRBV28; D is unclear. V gave up 10 bases and J gave up 8 bases, with 19 bases separating them. CDR3 length: 13 residues. The V gene's germline CDR1 is MDHEN and CDR2 SYDVKM. This CDR3 is CATTALSVGTQYF. The CDR3 region has the DNA TGTGCCACCACAGCCCTATCGGTGGGTACGCAGTATTTT.